Listed here are 15 T cell receptor beta chains from one sample, sequenced in a study of blood T cell repertoires in COVID-19. TCRdb keeps only in-frame clones here, not all; method: immunoSEQ multiplex PCR. This sample has about 370,000 clones, with 90% found just once. Sequencing was carried out using peripheral blood. These receptors were taken from a man in his late teens or twenties with active or convalescent COVID-19.

This clone occurred once. This chain links TRBV6-5 with TRBJ1-4; TRBD1 matches 8 bases. Trimming took 9 bases from V and 5 from J; bases not matched to a gene: 5. The germline V gene encodes CDR1 MNHEY and CDR2 SVGAGI. The CDR3 loop spans 13 amino acids. CDR3 residues: CARGQGANEKLFF. The CDR3 DNA follows: TGTGCCAGAGGACAGGGCGCCAATGAAAAACTGTTTTTT.

This chain links TRBV7-9 with TRBJ2-1; a weak D match, TRBD2 (6 bases). Germline CDR1 reads SEHNR; CDR2 reads FQNEAQ (reference sequence). The V end lost 5 bases, the J end lost 0 bases, and 11 bases lay between the germline ends. The CDR3 totals 15 residues. The CDR3 is CASSPRDSSYNEQFF. In nucleotides, the CDR3 is TGTGCCAGCAGCCCGCGGGATAGCTCCTACAATGAGCAGTTCTTC.

The rearrangement uses TRBV4-3 and TRBJ2-3; unclear D gene. The CDR3 totals 13 residues. Germline-derived CDR1 and CDR2 are LGHNA and YSLEER. Trimming left V 4 bases short and J 0 bases short, with 5 bases between. The CDR3 sequence is CASSLSSTDTQYF. In nucleotides, the CDR3 is TGCGCCAGCAGCCTATCTAGCACAGATACGCAGTATTTT.

This clone was observed a single time. V and J are TRBV4-2 and TRBJ1-1, with 7 bases matching TRBD1. The CDR3 is 15 amino acids. Trimming took 3 bases from V and 4 from J; bases not matched to a gene: 8. CDR1 is LGHNA, CDR2 YNFKEQ, per germline. DNA of the CDR3: TGTGCCAGCAGCCACGTAGGGGGCGCGGGCACTGAAGCTTTCTTT. It codes for CASSHVGGAGTEAFF.

The V and J genes are TRBV4-3 and TRBJ2-1; TRBD2 aligns across 15 bases. This CDR3 spans 15 amino acids. The germline V gene encodes CDR1 LGHNA and CDR2 YSLEER. Trimming took 4 bases from V and 6 from J; bases not matched to a gene: 1. The CDR3 protein is CASSRTSGGANEQFF. The CDR3 coding sequence is TGCGCCAGCAGCCGGACTAGCGGGGGGGCCAATGAGCAGTTCTTC.

The J gene is TRBJ2-3, the V gene TRBV27; weak D call: TRBD1 (6 bases). Deletions cut 5 bases from V and 2 bases from J, with 20 bases between. The germline gives CDR1 MNHEY, CDR2 SMNVEV (reference sequence). The CDR3 consists of 17 residues. For the CDR3, the DNA is TGTGCCAGCAGTAACCGGGGACAAGGAACCTACACAGATACGCAGTATTTT. It translates to CASSNRGQGTYTDTQYF.

This clone was observed a single time. The V and J genes are TRBV9 and TRBJ1-5, with D uncertain. This CDR3 spans 14 amino acids. Germline V lookup: CDR1 SGDLS, CDR2 YYNGEE. V shed 5 bases and J shed 3 bases, with 12 bases lying between them. CDR3 region: CASRAGENNQPQHF. Written as DNA, the CDR3 is TGTGCCAGCAGAGCCGGGGAAAACAATCAGCCCCAGCATTTT.

The chain carries TRBV6-2 or TRBV6-3 and TRBJ2-2; 12 bases fit TRBD2. With V trimmed by 0 bases and J by 6 bases, 5 bases remained unmatched. The CDR3 contains 17 residues. Germline lookup yields CDR1 MNHEY and CDR2 SVGEGT. CDR3 sequence: CASSYSETSGSPGELFF. The CDR3 coding sequence is TGTGCCAGCAGTTACTCTGAGACTAGCGGGAGCCCCGGGGAGCTGTTTTTT.

This chain uses TRBV6-2 or TRBV6-3 with TRBJ1-2, with TRBD1 matching 7 bases. The CDR3 extends over 13 amino acids. The V and J ends lost 4 bases and 2 bases, in that order; junction bases with no gene match: 1. The V gene's germline CDR1 is MNHEY and CDR2 SVGEGT. The CDR3 DNA reads as TGTGCCAGCAGTTGGGACAGAAACTATGGCTACACCTTC. Translated, it gives CASSWDRNYGYTF.

The chain is built from TRBV5-6 and TRBJ2-7; D is uncertain. CDR1 and CDR2 (germline): SGHDT, YYEEEE. CDR3 length: 13 amino acids. V lost 3 bases and J lost 3, with 10 bases in between. CDR3 sequence reads: CASSYATDYEQYF. In DNA form, the CDR3 reads TGTGCCAGCAGCTACGCTACCGACTACGAGCAGTACTTC.

The chain is built from TRBV19 and TRBJ1-5; 8 nucleotides match TRBD1. The CDR3 is 15 residues long. With V trimmed by 6 bases and J by 7 bases, 11 bases remained unmatched. Germline CDR1 and CDR2: LNHDA and SQIVND (reference sequence). In DNA, the CDR3 is TGTGCCAGTAGCCCTTCAGGGGGCCGGGGCCAGCCCCAGCATTTT. Translating gives CASSPSGGRGQPQHF. The variable domain in full, with the rest retrieved from reference TRBV19 and TRBJ1-5, is DGGITQSPKYLFRKEGQNVTLSCEQNLNHDAMYWYRQDPGQGLRLIYYSQIVNDFQKGDIAEGYSVSREKKESFPLTVTSAQKNPTAFYLCASSPSGGRGQPQHFGDGTRLSIL.

V is TRBV7-3 and J is TRBJ2-7; 8 bases line up with TRBD1. This CDR3 comprises 15 residues. Per the germline V gene, CDR1 is SGHTA and CDR2 is FQGTGA. V was pared by 4 bases and J by 8 bases, with 13 bases of the junction left unmatched. The CDR3 nucleotides read TGTGCCAGCAGCTCCTCCGGGACAGGAGAGGAGAAGCAGTACTTC. Amino acid sequence: CASSSSGTGEEKQYF.

For the CDR3, the DNA is TGTGCCAGCAGCTGGACAGGTCTGAACACTGAAGCTTTCTTT. It yields the protein CASSWTGLNTEAFF. The chain links TRBV6-2 or TRBV6-3 to TRBJ1-1; 7 nucleotides agree with TRBD1. Trimming took 6 bases from V and 0 from J; bases not matched to a gene: 4. This CDR3 has 14 residues. CDR1 and CDR2 (germline): MNHEY, SVGEGT.

The rearrangement uses TRBV13 and TRBJ2-5, with 8 bases aligning to TRBD2. Germline CDR1 PRHDT, CDR2 FYEKMQ (reference sequence). The CDR3 length is 16 residues. V lost 5 bases to trimming and J lost 7 bases; unmatched junction nucleotides: 15. The CDR3 DNA is TGTGCCAGCAGCCTATGGACTAGCCGGGACCTAGCGACCCAGTACTTC. It yields the protein CASSLWTSRDLATQYF.

This sequence joins TRBV28 and TRBJ2-7; TRBD2 matches at 7 bases. The length of the CDR3 is 15 residues. J lost 1 base, V lost 6 bases, and 9 bases had no gene match. The germline gives CDR1 MDHEN, CDR2 SYDVKM. CDR3 coding DNA: TGTGCCAGCAGGCCCACTAGCGAGAGGTCCTACGAGCAGTACTTC. Its protein product is CASRPTSERSYEQYF. Looking up the rest from reference TRBV28 and TRBJ2-7 gives the full variable domain: DVKVTQSSRYLVKRTGEKVFLECVQDMDHENMFWYRQDPGLGLRLIYFSYDVKMKEKGDIPEGYSVSREKKERFSLILESASTNQTSMYLCASRPTSERSYEQYFGPGTRLTVT.